The entry below gives a single T cell receptor (beta chain) sequence along with its context. Germline V gene sequence: CDR1 SGHRS, CDR2 YFSETQ. The CDR3 is 15 residues long. V was shortened by 4 bases and J by 5 bases, with 17 bases between the two germline ends. These data come from a study of control samples from healthy donors and cancer patients. Profiling relied on immunoSEQ multiplex PCR, and the TCRdb table lists in-frame clones only, not all of them. The table shows approximately 110,000 clones, with 90% occurring only once. This chain connects TRBV5-1 to TRBJ2-3; D assignment may be TRBD1 or TRBD2 (5 bases each). The sequence derives from a human donor in good health. The donor label of this sample is uncertain. Source material: blood. Written as DNA, the CDR3 is TGCGCCAGCAGCGGTGGTGGGGGAGACATAGATACGCAGTATTTT. This translates into CASSGGGGDIDTQYF.